One and the same sample provided the 12 T cell receptor beta chains below, sequenced in a study of T-cell memory formation after mild COVID-19. TCRdb fed the 5' RACE reads into MiXCR, producing one record per CDR3 protein. The sample shows roughly 450,000 distinct CDR3 sequences, about 20% of them seen only once. Sequencing was carried out using PBMCs or a T cell subset sorted from them (not recorded which). The receptors here all came from an adult woman who had mild COVID-19 (a few samples of this study predate the infection). Cell type and time point are not known.

This clonotype was seen a few times. The rearrangement links TRBV2 to TRBJ1-1, with D perhaps matching TRBD1 (5 bases). The germline CDR1 and CDR2 sequences are SNHLY and FYNNEI. The CDR3 runs 13 residues. V was trimmed by 8 bases and J by 2 bases, leaving 12 bases between them. Written as DNA, the CDR3 is TGTGCCAGCTCGGGGGAGGATAACACTGAAGCTTTCTTT. Amino acid sequence: CASSGEDNTEAFF.

The chain uses TRBV29-1 and TRBJ2-1; D possibly corresponds to TRBD1 (6 bases). The CDR3 contains 13 residues. Germline values: CDR1 SQVTM, CDR2 ANQGSEA. In DNA form, the CDR3 reads TGCCGACACATATGGACAGTCGCTAGCGAGCAGTTCTTC. Translating it yields CRHIWTVASEQFF.

This clonotype was seen a handful of times. V gene TRBV5-1 combines with J gene TRBJ1-6, with D perhaps TRBD1 (6 bases). The CDR3 contains 18 residues. V was cut by 0 bases and J by 5 bases, with 18 bases left in between. From germline, CDR1 is SGHRS and CDR2 YFSETQ. CDR3 sequence: CASSLAVGGTQNNSPLHF. The CDR3 DNA reads as TGCGCCAGCAGCTTGGCCGTGGGGGGCACCCAGAATAATTCACCCCTCCACTTT. Looking up the rest from reference TRBV5-1 and TRBJ1-6 gives the full variable domain: KAGVTQTPRYLIKTRGQQVTLSCSPISGHRSVSWYQQTPGQGLQFLFEYFSETQRNKGNFPGRFSGRQFSNSRSEMNVSTLELGDSALYLCASSLAVGGTQNNSPLHFGNGTRLTVT.

The chain uses TRBV15 and TRBJ1-4; D is undetermined. The germline V and J ends were trimmed by 1 base and 8 bases, with 5 bases remaining between them. Germline lookup yields CDR1 LNHNV and CDR2 YYDKDF (reference sequence). The CDR3 consists of 12 residues. CDR3 in amino acids: CATSRGREKLFF. CDR3 nucleotides: TGTGCCACCAGCAGAGGACGGGAAAAACTGTTTTTT.

This clonotype has only a few counts. This rearrangement joins TRBV19 to TRBJ1-2; 9 nucleotides match TRBD1. Germline V gene sequence: CDR1 LNHDA, CDR2 SQIVND (reference sequence). With V trimmed by 5 bases and J by 4 bases, 11 bases remained unmatched. The CDR3 is made up of 16 amino acids. The CDR3 protein is CASSETTGGHSYGYTF. CDR3 nucleotides: TGTGCCAGTAGTGAGACGACAGGGGGTCACAGCTATGGCTACACCTTC.

Only a few counts were recorded for this clonotype. The chain links TRBV4-2 to TRBJ1-6, with TRBD1 identical over 8 bases. The CDR3 has 16 residues. CDR1 LGHNA and CDR2 YNFKEQ come from the germline V gene. With 0 bases clipped from V and 7 bases from J, the junction kept 5 bases outside the gene matches. CDR3 DNA: TGTGCCAGCAGCCAAGATATAGACAGGGGCAATTCACCCCTCCACTTT. Its translation: CASSQDIDRGNSPLHF.

Only one count was recorded for this clonotype. The V gene is TRBV20-1, the J gene TRBJ1-4, with unresolved D. The V and J ends lost 1 base and 7 bases respectively, with 10 bases between them. The CDR3 consists of 13 residues. Germline loops: CDR1 DFQATT, CDR2 SNEGSKA (reference sequence). CDR3 loop: CSARGRAGEKLFF. DNA of the CDR3: TGCAGTGCTAGAGGGAGGGCTGGTGAAAAACTGTTTTTT.

This clonotype was recorded a few times. The chain couples TRBV9 to TRBJ1-2; TRBD1 might be the D (5 bases). Germline assignment: CDR1 SGDLS and CDR2 YYNGEE. The CDR3 has 16 residues. Trimming left V 4 bases short and J 7 bases short, with 23 bases between. CDR3 sequence: CASSLQGTPKSAGYTF. The CDR3 coding sequence is TGTGCCAGCAGCCTACAAGGGACCCCAAAGTCGGCTGGCTACACCTTC.

This clonotype turned up a few times. The rearrangement uses TRBV12-3 or TRBV12-4 and TRBJ2-5, with D perhaps TRBD1 or TRBD2 (7 bases each). There are 15 residues in the CDR3. V lost 6 bases and J 5 bases, leaving 19 bases between the germline ends. This CDR3 reads CASSTFRGGGETQYF. CDR3 sequence (DNA): TGTGCCAGCAGCACTTTCAGGGGGGGAGGGGAGACCCAGTACTTC.

This sequence joins TRBV5-1 and TRBJ1-1, with 9 positions matching TRBD1. This CDR3 region has 16 residues. V shed 3 bases, J shed 4 bases, and the junction held 10 bases outside the gene matches. Per germline, CDR1 SGHRS and CDR2 YFSETQ. This CDR3 is CASSSPGQGRSTEAFF. DNA for the CDR3: TGCGCCAGCAGCTCCCCGGGACAGGGTCGCAGCACTGAAGCTTTCTTT.

In this sample, this clonotype turned up a few times. This chain connects TRBV7-9 to TRBJ2-1, with 8 bases identical to TRBD1. The CDR3 has 13 amino acids. J was trimmed by 9 bases and V by 4 bases; bases with no gene match: 5. Germline assignment: CDR1 SEHNR and CDR2 FQNEAQ (reference sequence). CDR3 DNA sequence: TGTGCCAGCAGCTCCGGACAGGGCCTTGAGCAGTTCTTC. It encodes CASSSGQGLEQFF.

Here the CDR3 reads CASSRGLAGGPGNEQFF. The CDR3 coding sequence is TGTGCCAGCAGTCGCGGACTAGCGGGAGGGCCTGGGAATGAGCAGTTCTTC. V is TRBV7-2 and J is TRBJ2-1, with 15 bases matching TRBD2. V shed 6 bases, J shed 7 bases, and the junction held 10 bases outside the gene matches. This CDR3 is 17 amino acids long. The germline V gene has CDR1 SGHTA and CDR2 FQGNSA.